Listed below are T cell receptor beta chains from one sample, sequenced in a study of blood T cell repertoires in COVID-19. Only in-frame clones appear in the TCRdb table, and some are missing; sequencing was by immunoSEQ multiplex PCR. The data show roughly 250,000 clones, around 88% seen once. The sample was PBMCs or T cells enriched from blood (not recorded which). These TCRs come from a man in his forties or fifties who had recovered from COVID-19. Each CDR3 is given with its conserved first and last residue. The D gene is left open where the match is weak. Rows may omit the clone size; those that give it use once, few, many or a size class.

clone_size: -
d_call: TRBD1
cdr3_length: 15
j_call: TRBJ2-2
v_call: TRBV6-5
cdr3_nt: TGTGCCAGCAGTTACGACAGGGTACGGACCGGGGAGCTGTTTTTT
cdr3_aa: CASSYDRVRTGELFF

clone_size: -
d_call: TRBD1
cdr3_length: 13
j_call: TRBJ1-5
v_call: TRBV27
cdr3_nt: TGTGCCAGCTCCGGGACAGGGGGGCGGCCCCAGCATTTT
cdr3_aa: CASSGTGGRPQHF

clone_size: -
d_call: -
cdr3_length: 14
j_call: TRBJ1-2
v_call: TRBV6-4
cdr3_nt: TGTGCCAGCAGTGACTCGCCCGTTCGGGGGGCCTACACCTTC
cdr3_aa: CASSDSPVRGAYTF

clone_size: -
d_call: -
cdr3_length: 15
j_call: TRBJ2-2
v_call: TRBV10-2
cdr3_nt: TGCGCCAGCAGTGAGTACCAGGCCGACACCGGGGAGCTGTTTTTT
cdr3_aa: CASSEYQADTGELFF

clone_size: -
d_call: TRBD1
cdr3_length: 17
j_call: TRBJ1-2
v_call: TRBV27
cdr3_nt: TGTGCCAGCAGCCCGGGACAGGGCGCGTTTATGAACTATGGCTACACCTTC
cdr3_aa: CASSPGQGAFMNYGYTF

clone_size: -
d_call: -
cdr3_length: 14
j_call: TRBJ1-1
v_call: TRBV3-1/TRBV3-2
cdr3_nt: TGTGCCAGCAGCCCGGACTTGACGAACACTGAAGCTTTCTTT
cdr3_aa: CASSPDLTNTEAFF

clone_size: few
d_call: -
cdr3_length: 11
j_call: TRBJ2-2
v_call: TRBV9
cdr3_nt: TGTGCCAGCAGCGTATCAGGGGAGCTGTTTTTT
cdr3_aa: CASSVSGELFF

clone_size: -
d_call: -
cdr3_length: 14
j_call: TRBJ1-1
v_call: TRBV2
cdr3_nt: TGTGCCAGCATGAGCCATTGGAGGAACACTGAAGCTTTCTTT
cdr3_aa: CASMSHWRNTEAFF

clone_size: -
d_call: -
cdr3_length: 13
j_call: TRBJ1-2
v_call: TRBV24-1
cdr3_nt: TGTGCCACCAGTGGTGCAGGGTCACGGGGCTACACCTTC
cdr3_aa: CATSGAGSRGYTF

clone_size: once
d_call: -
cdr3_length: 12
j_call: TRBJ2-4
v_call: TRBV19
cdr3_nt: TGTGCCAGTAGTATTAGGGGTAACATTCAGTACTTC
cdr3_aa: CASSIRGNIQYF

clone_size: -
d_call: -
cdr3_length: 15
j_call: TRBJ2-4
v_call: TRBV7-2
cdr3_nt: TGTGCCAGCAGCTTCGACAGGTGGGCCAAAAACATTCAGTACTTC
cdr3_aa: CASSFDRWAKNIQYF

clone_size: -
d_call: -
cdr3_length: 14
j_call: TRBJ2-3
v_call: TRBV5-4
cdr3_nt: TGTGCCAGCAGCTTAGTTTCCGGAGCAGATACGCAGTATTTT
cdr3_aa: CASSLVSGADTQYF

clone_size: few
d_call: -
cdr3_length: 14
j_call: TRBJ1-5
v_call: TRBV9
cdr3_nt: TGTGCCAGCAGCGTAGGCGGCCCGAATCAGCCCCAGCATTTT
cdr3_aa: CASSVGGPNQPQHF

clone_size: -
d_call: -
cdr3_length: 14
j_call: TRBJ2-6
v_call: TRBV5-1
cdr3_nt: TGCGCCAGCAGCCTGAGTCCCGGGGCCAACGTCCTGACTTTC
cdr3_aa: CASSLSPGANVLTF

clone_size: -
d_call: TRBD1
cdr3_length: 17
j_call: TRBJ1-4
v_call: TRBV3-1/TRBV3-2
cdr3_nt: TGTGCCAGCAGCCAAGATCGCACAGGGGGTATCTATGAAAAACTGTTTTTT
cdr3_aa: CASSQDRTGGIYEKLFF

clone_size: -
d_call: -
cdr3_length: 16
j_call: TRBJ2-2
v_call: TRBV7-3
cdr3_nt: TGTGCCAGCAGCTCCCGGCCGGGAGCAAGAACCGGGGAGCTGTTTTTT
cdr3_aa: CASSSRPGARTGELFF

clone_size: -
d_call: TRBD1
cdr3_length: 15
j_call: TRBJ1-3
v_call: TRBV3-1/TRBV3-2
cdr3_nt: TGTGCCAGCAGCCTGGGACAGGGTTCTGGAAACACCATATATTTT
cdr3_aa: CASSLGQGSGNTIYF

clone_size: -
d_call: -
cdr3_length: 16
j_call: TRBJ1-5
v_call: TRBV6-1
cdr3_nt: TGTGCCAGCAGTGAAGCGTTAGGGAGGAGCAATCAGCCCCAGCATTTT
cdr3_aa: CASSEALGRSNQPQHF

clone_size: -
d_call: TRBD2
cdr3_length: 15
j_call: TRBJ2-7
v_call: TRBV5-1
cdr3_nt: TGCGCCAGCAGCACCTCCGGACTAGCAAGATACGAGCAGTACTTC
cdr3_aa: CASSTSGLARYEQYF

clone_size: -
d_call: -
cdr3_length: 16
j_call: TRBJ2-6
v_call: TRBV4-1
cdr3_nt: TGCGCCAGCAGCCAAGACAGGGTGCCCGGGGCCAACGTCCTGACTTTC
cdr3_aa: CASSQDRVPGANVLTF

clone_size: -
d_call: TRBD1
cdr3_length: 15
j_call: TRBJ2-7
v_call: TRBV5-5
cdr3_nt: TGTGCCAGCAGCTTGTCACAGGGGGCCGGGTACGAGCAGTACTTC
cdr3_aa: CASSLSQGAGYEQYF